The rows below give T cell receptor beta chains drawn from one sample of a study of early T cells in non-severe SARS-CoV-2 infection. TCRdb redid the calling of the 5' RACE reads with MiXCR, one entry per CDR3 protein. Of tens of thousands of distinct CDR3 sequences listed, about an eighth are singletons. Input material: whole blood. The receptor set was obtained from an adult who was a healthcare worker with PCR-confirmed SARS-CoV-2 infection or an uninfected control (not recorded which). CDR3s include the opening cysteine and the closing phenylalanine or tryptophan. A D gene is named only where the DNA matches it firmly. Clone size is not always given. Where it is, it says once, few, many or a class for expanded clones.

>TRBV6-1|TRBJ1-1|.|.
CASSYDSRAFF
TGTGCCAGCAGCTATGACAGCCGAGCTTTCTTT
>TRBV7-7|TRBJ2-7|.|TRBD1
CASSLAASGGQASSYEQYF
TGTGCCAGCAGCTTGGCCGCAAGCGGTGGACAGGCGAGCTCCTACGAGCAGTACTTC
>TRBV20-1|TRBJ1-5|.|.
CSAEDPGLVGAQHF
TGCAGTGCAGAGGACCCAGGGCTGGTTGGGGCCCAGCATTTT
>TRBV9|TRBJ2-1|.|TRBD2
CASSATPGTSGGSSYNEQFF
TGTGCCAGCAGCGCAACACCCGGGACTAGCGGGGGGAGCTCCTACAATGAGCAGTTCTTC
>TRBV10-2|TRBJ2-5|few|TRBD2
CASSPGGGQETQYF
TGCGCCAGCAGCCCTGGGGGGGGCCAAGAGACCCAGTACTTC
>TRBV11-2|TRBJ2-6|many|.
CASSFGMWSGANVLTF
TGTGCCAGCAGCTTTGGTATGTGGTCTGGGGCCAACGTCCTGACTTTC
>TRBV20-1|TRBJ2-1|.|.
CSAPPGPTNEQFF
TGCAGTGCTCCCCCGGGACCGACCAATGAGCAGTTCTTC
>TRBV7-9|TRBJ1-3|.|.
CASSLVREYSGNTIYF
TGTGCCAGCAGCTTAGTTCGGGAATACTCTGGAAACACCATATATTTT
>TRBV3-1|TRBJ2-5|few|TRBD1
CASSLGQGETQYF
TGTGCCAGCAGCCTAGGACAGGGCGAGACCCAGTACTTC
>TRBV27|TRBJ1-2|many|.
CASSLLAVGQGYTF
TGTGCCAGCAGTTTACTTGCAGTAGGGCAAGGCTACACCTTC
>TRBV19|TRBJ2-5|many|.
CASSIRETQYF
TGTGCCAGTAGTATTCGCGAGACCCAGTACTTC
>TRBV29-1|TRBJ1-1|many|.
CSVEDPKVNTEAFF
TGCAGCGTTGAAGATCCCAAGGTGAACACTGAAGCTTTCTTT
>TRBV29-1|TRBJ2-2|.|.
CSVDTTTGELFF
TGCAGCGTGGACACTACAACCGGGGAGCTGTTTTTT
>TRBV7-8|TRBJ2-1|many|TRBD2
CASSFGASGGFGEQFF
TGTGCCAGCAGCTTCGGTGCTAGCGGGGGGTTTGGTGAGCAGTTCTTC
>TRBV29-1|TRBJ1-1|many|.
CSVHKTGNTEAFF
TGCAGCGTGCATAAGACTGGGAACACTGAAGCTTTCTTT
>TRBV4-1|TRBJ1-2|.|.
CASSHLRRPGYTF
TGCGCCAGCAGCCACTTGAGAAGACCTGGCTACACCTTC
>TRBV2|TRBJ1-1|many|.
CASRSGGEGEAFF
TGTGCCAGCAGGTCCGGTGGGGAAGGAGAAGCTTTCTTT
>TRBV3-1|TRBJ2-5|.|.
CASSQPETQYF
TGTGCCAGCAGCCAACCGGAGACCCAGTACTTC
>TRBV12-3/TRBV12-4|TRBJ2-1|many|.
CASSSARTFASSYNEQFF
TGTGCCAGCAGTTCCGCAAGGACTTTTGCGAGCTCCTACAATGAGCAGTTCTTC
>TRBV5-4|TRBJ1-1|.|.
CASSPKDGNTEAFF
TGTGCCAGCAGCCCTAAGGACGGGAACACTGAAGCTTTCTTT
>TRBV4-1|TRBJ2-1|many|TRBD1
CASSQGGQGDEQFF
TGCGCCAGCAGCCAAGGCGGACAGGGAGATGAGCAGTTCTTC
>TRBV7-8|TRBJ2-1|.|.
CASSRDAAWEQFF
TGTGCCAGCAGCCGTGACGCAGCGTGGGAGCAGTTCTTC
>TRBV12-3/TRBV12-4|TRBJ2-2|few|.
CASSFAPLNTGELFF
TGTGCCAGCAGTTTTGCCCCCCTCAACACCGGGGAGCTGTTTTTT
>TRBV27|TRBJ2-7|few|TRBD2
CASTSLVAGGLYEQYF
TGTGCCAGCACCTCGCTCGTAGCGGGGGGCCTCTACGAGCAGTACTTC
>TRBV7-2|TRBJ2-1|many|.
CASSPSLSSYNEQFF
TGTGCCAGCAGCCCCTCACTAAGCTCCTACAATGAGCAGTTCTTC
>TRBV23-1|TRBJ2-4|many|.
CASSQHQMGDIQYF
TGCGCCAGCAGTCAACACCAAATGGGAGACATTCAGTACTTC
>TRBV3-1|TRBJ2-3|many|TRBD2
CASSQALAAYTDTQYF
TGTGCCAGCAGCCAAGCACTAGCGGCCTACACAGATACGCAGTATTTT
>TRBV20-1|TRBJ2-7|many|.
CSASHSGQASYEQYF
TGCAGTGCTAGCCATAGCGGACAGGCGTCCTACGAGCAGTACTTC
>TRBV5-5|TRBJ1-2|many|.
CASSLDRLGGYTF
TGTGCCAGCAGCTTGGACAGGTTGGGTGGCTACACCTTC
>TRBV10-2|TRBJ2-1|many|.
CASNPGPMGGEQFF
TGCGCCAGCAACCCGGGACCCATGGGGGGTGAGCAGTTCTTC
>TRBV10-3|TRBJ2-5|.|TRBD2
CAISLRGGEETQYF
TGTGCCATCAGTCTTCGCGGGGGGGAAGAGACCCAGTACTTC
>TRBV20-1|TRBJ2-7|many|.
CSAREQGSYEQYF
TGCAGTGCTAGAGAGCAGGGTTCCTACGAGCAGTACTTC
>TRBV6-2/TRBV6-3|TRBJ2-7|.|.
CASSYSNRAEQYF
TGTGCCAGCAGTTATTCCAACAGGGCCGAGCAGTACTTC
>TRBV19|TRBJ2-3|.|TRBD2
CASSPSGYDTDTQYF
TGTGCCAGCTCCCCTAGCGGGTATGACACAGATACGCAGTATTTT
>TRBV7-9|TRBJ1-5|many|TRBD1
CASSSDREGNQPQHF
TGTGCCAGCAGCTCAGACAGGGAGGGCAATCAGCCCCAGCATTTT
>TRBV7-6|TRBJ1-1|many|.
CASSASQGGRTEAFF
TGTGCCAGCAGCGCGTCACAGGGTGGACGCACTGAAGCTTTCTTT
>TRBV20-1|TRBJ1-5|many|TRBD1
CSARGGQDNQPQHF
TGCAGTGCTAGGGGCGGACAGGACAATCAGCCCCAGCATTTT
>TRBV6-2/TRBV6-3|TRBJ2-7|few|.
CASSYSPGAYEQYF
TGTGCCAGCAGTTACTCCCCAGGAGCCTACGAGCAGTACTTC
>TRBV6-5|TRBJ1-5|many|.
CASSQGNSNQPQHF
TGTGCCAGCAGCCAGGGAAATAGCAATCAGCCCCAGCATTTT
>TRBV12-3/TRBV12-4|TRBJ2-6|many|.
CASSLRGSGANVLTF
TGTGCCAGCAGTTTAAGAGGCTCTGGGGCCAACGTCCTGACTTTC
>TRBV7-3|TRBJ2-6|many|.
CASSHGETANVLTF
TGTGCCAGCAGCCACGGCGAAACGGCCAACGTCCTGACTTTC
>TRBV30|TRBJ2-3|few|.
CAWSVQYTQYF
TGTGCCTGGAGTGTTCAATATACGCAGTATTTT
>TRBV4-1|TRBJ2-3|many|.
CASSQERRITDTQYF
TGCGCCAGCAGCCAAGAGCGCAGAATCACAGATACGCAGTATTTT
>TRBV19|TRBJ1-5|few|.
CASSIDPSRNQPQHF
TGTGCCAGTAGTATAGATCCGTCGAGGAATCAGCCCCAGCATTTT
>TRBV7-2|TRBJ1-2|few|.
CASSPRRSYGYTF
TGTGCCAGCAGCCCCCGACGGAGCTATGGCTACACCTTC
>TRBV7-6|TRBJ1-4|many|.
CASSSSRVTNEKLFF
TGTGCCAGCAGCAGCAGCCGAGTCACTAATGAAAAACTGTTTTTT
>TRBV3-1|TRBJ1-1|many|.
CASSQSRATEAFF
TGTGCCAGCAGCCAATCCCGGGCGACTGAAGCTTTCTTT
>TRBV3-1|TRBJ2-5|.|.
CASSQELAGWYF
TGTGCCAGCAGCCAAGAGTTGGCAGGGTGGTACTTC
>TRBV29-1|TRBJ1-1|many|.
CSVEDSSGFEAFF
TGCAGCGTTGAAGATAGCTCAGGGTTTGAAGCTTTCTTT
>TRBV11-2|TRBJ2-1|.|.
CASSLSDDEQFF
TGTGCCAGCAGCTTGAGTGACGATGAGCAGTTCTTC
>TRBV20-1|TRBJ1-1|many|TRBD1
CSASTGGTEAFF
TGCAGTGCGTCTACAGGGGGCACTGAAGCTTTCTTT
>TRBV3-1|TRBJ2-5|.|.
CASSRRETQYF
TGTGCCAGCAGCCGACGAGAGACCCAGTACTTC
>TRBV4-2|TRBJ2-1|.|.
CASSQPDYDNEQFF
TGTGCCAGCAGCCAACCCGACTACGATAATGAGCAGTTCTTC
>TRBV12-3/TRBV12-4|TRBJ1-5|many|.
CASSSTGSRVQPQHF
TGTGCCAGCAGCTCTACAGGGTCCCGGGTTCAGCCCCAGCATTTT
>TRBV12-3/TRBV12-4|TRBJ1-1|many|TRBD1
CASSYHPGQREAFF
TGTGCCAGCAGCTACCATCCGGGACAGCGTGAAGCTTTCTTT
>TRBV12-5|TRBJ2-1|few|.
CASGFYSQASGNEQFF
TGTGCTAGTGGTTTCTATTCGCAGGCAAGTGGGAATGAGCAGTTCTTC
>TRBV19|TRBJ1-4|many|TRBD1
CATRRDRSGGNEKLFF
TGTGCCACCCGGCGGGACAGGTCAGGTGGAAACGAAAAACTGTTTTTT